This passage covers 8 T cell receptor beta chains from one sample sequenced in a study of shared T cell receptors in the human thymus. The data were produced by immunoSEQ multiplex PCR, yet TCRdb's version contains in-frame clones alone and is incomplete. The sample lists over 350,000 clones, more than 85% seen once, with around 0.019% in the top ten. The source material was thymocytes. The source is a human donor.

The chain has TRBV11-2 and TRBJ2-2; 7 bases are a match to TRBD2. Losses at the gene ends were 2 bases for V and 5 bases for J; bases not matched to a gene: 8. The CDR3 totals 16 residues. Germline V gives CDR1 SGHAT, CDR2 FQNNGV. CDR3 nucleotides: TGTGCCAGCAGCTTAAGTTTCGGGAGGAATACCGGGGAGCTGTTTTTT. Amino acid sequence: CASSLSFGRNTGELFF.

The chain joins TRBV18 to TRBJ2-3; 9 positions match TRBD2. J lost 6 bases, V lost 5 bases, and 9 bases had no gene match. This CDR3 has 15 amino acids. CDR1 and CDR2 (germline): KGHSH, LQKENI. The CDR3 DNA sequence: TGTGCCAGCTCATCGCAAGGACTAGCGCCCGATACGCAGTATTTT. This sequence encodes CASSSQGLAPDTQYF.

The chain recombines TRBV14 with TRBJ2-7; D tentatively reads TRBD1 or TRBD2 (5 bases each). CDR1 and CDR2 (germline): SGHDN, FVKESK. V lost 4 bases and J 0 bases, leaving 10 bases between the germline ends. The CDR3 is made up of 14 amino acids. CDR3 DNA: TGTGCCAGCAGCCGTGACGGGGCCTCCTACGAGCAGTACTTC. Its translation is CASSRDGASYEQYF.

In its sample, this clone was seen once. The rearrangement links TRBV27 to TRBJ1-5; D possibly corresponds to TRBD1 (6 bases). The V end lost 0 bases, the J end lost 0 bases, and 6 bases lay between the germline ends. This CDR3 comprises 15 residues. Germline CDR1 MNHEY, CDR2 SMNVEV (reference sequence). The CDR3 nucleotides are TGTGCCAGCAGTTTATCGGACAGTAGCAATCAGCCCCAGCATTTT. This encodes CASSLSDSSNQPQHF.

The V and J genes are TRBV6-1 and TRBJ2-1; 8 nucleotides agree with TRBD2. The germline V gene has CDR1 MNHNS and CDR2 SASEGT. The V gene end was trimmed by 7 bases and the J gene end by 7 bases; junction bases not matched to a gene: 3. The CDR3 totals 12 residues. DNA of the CDR3: TGTGCCAGCAACGGGGGGGTGAATGAGCAGTTCTTC. It encodes CASNGGVNEQFF.

The gene calls are TRBV28 and TRBJ1-2; 10 bases line up with TRBD1. Germline assignment: CDR1 MDHEN and CDR2 SYDVKM. The CDR3 contains 14 residues. After removal of 8 bases from V and 8 bases from J, the junction contained 11 bases not matched to a gene. CDR3 nucleotide sequence: TGTGCCAGCCGAATGAGACAGGGGGCGCTCGGCTACACCTTC. It codes for CASRMRQGALGYTF.

V and J are TRBV14 and TRBJ2-3; the D gene could be TRBD1 or TRBD2 (5 bases each). This CDR3 has 14 amino acids. Trimming pared 3 bases from V and 3 bases from J, leaving 10 bases between. Per germline, CDR1 SGHDN and CDR2 FVKESK. CDR3 in amino acids: CASSQERGTDTQYF. Written as DNA, the CDR3 is TGTGCCAGCAGCCAGGAGAGGGGAACAGATACGCAGTATTTT.

The chain is built from TRBV7-2 and TRBJ1-4; possible D gene TRBD1, 5 bases. Germline CDR1 reads SGHTA; CDR2 reads FQGNSA. V gave up 5 bases and J gave up 7 bases, with 14 bases separating them. The CDR3 is 14 residues long. Written as DNA, the CDR3 is TGTGCCAGCAGCCCGCAGGACGGGGCTGAAAAACTGTTTTTT. Protein sequence: CASSPQDGAEKLFF.